Listed here are 21 T cell receptor beta chains from one sample, sequenced in a study of cytomegalovirus exposure and HLA in healthy donors. PCR amplification relied on 60 Vbeta primers (plus 13 Jbeta primers). Produced via immunoSEQ multiplex PCR; TCRdb's table is partial and in-frame only. The top ten hold less than 1.5% of the sample, which has approximately 91,000 clones, 55% to 80% seen once. Input material: PBMCs. The receptors come from a female donor in good health and CMV-seronegative.

The J gene is TRBJ2-2, the V gene TRBV7-8; D not certain. V lost 2 bases to trimming and J lost 1 base, with 8 bases between them. The CDR3 has 15 residues. CDR1 is SGHVS and CDR2 is FQNEAQ in the germline V gene. This CDR3 is CASSLIQMNTGELFF. The CDR3 DNA reads TGTGCCAGCAGCTTAATTCAGATGAACACCGGGGAGCTGTTTTTT.

The chain recombines TRBV27 with TRBJ2-5; 9 nucleotides agree with TRBD1. The germline V gene encodes CDR1 MNHEY and CDR2 SMNVEV (reference sequence). Trimming removed 10 bases from V and 5 bases from J; junction bases left unmatched: 14. The CDR3 is 15 residues long. The CDR3 loop reads CATKIGQGIRETQYF. The CDR3 DNA reads TGTGCCACTAAAATTGGACAGGGGATCCGGGAGACCCAGTACTTC.

The chain couples TRBV11-3 to TRBJ2-5, with 16 bases aligning to TRBD2. Trimming at V came to 5 bases and at J to 5 bases, leaving 2 bases not matched to a gene. The CDR3 covers 15 residues. Germline V gene sequence: CDR1 SGHNT, CDR2 YENEEA. The CDR3 spells CASSEGLAGGETQYF. The DNA of the CDR3 is TGTGCCAGCAGCGAGGGACTAGCGGGAGGGGAGACCCAGTACTTC.

The gene calls are TRBV7-2 and TRBJ2-1; TRBD2 matches at 9 bases. The CDR3 covers 15 residues. Germline-derived CDR1 and CDR2 are SGHTA and FQGNSA. V gave up 5 bases and J gave up 7 bases; unmatched junction bases: 9. The CDR3 here is CASSPRAGGPNEQFF. The CDR3 DNA reads as TGTGCCAGCAGCCCCCGCGCGGGGGGGCCGAATGAGCAGTTCTTC. Filled out from reference TRBV7-2 and TRBJ2-1, the complete variable domain reads GAGVSQSPSNKVTEKGKDVELRCDPISGHTALYWYRQSLGQGLEFLIYFQGNSAPDKSGLPSDRFSAERTGGSVSTLTIQRTQQEDSAVYLCASSPRAGGPNEQFFGPGTRLTVL.

This chain links TRBV15 with TRBJ2-7; D gene unclear. The ends were cut back, 3 bases at V and 5 bases at J, with 17 bases in the middle. CDR3 size: 15 residues. Germline-derived CDR1 and CDR2 are LNHNV and YYDKDF (reference sequence). CDR3 DNA: TGTGCCACCAGCAGCCCGACTGACGCTCTCGACGAGCAGTACTTC. Protein product: CATSSPTDALDEQYF.

The chain recombines TRBV6-5 with TRBJ2-1; D is unclear. Germline CDR1 MNHEY, CDR2 SVGAGI. CDR3 length: 14 residues. V shed 6 bases and J shed 7 bases, with 16 bases lying between them. CDR3 sequence: CASRAPRAVNEQFF. The CDR3 DNA reads TGTGCCAGCAGGGCACCCCGTGCCGTTAATGAGCAGTTCTTC.

This chain links TRBV19 with TRBJ1-1; D might be TRBD1 (5 bases). Trimming took 0 bases from V and 4 from J, leaving 12 bases between them. The CDR3 is 15 residues long. Germline loops: CDR1 LNHDA, CDR2 SQIVND (reference sequence). CDR3 sequence (DNA): TGTGCCAGTAGTATAGACGGGGGGTCTAGCACTGAAGCTTTCTTT. Protein: CASSIDGGSSTEAFF.

The table lists this clone with a count of one. This chain uses TRBV4-3 with TRBJ2-1; 12 bases are shared with TRBD2. Germline values: CDR1 LGHNA, CDR2 YSLEER. V dropped 5 bases and J dropped 9; count of bases not matched to a gene: 11. This CDR3 is built from 16 residues. The CDR3 nucleotides read TGCGCCAGCAGCGACCGACCTAGCGGGGGGGCCATTGAGCAGTTCTTC. Amino acid sequence: CASSDRPSGGAIEQFF.

The chain couples TRBV9 to TRBJ1-4; tentative D call: TRBD1 (6 bases). CDR3 length: 13 residues. The germline V gene has CDR1 SGDLS and CDR2 YYNGEE. The ends were cut back, 0 bases at V and 11 bases at J, with 11 bases in the middle. This CDR3 is CASSVADQGKLFF. The CDR3 nucleotides are TGTGCCAGCAGCGTAGCTGACCAGGGGAAACTGTTTTTT.

The chain uses TRBV9 and TRBJ1-6; D remains ambiguous. CDR1 and CDR2 (germline): SGDLS, YYNGEE. V was cut by 0 bases and J by 8 bases, with 6 bases left in between. The CDR3 has 13 amino acids. The CDR3 loop is CASSVDAYSPLHF. CDR3 nucleotides: TGTGCCAGCAGCGTAGATGCGTATTCACCCCTCCACTTT. Drawing the rest from reference TRBV9 and TRBJ1-6, the complete variable domain is DSGVTQTPKHLITATGQRVTLRCSPRSGDLSVYWYQQSLDQGLQFLIQYYNGEERAKGNILERFSAQQFPDLHSELNLSSLELGDSALYFCASSVDAYSPLHFGNGTRLTVT.

The rearrangement joins TRBV30 to TRBJ2-6; D unclear. CDR1 and CDR2 from the germline V gene are GTSNPN and SVGIG (reference sequence). The CDR3 runs to 14 residues. Trimming cost V 0 bases and J 5 bases, with 8 bases left between them. The CDR3 region is CAWSVARRANVLTF. Written as DNA, the CDR3 is TGTGCCTGGAGTGTGGCCAGGAGGGCCAACGTCCTGACTTTC.

The chain carries TRBV6-1 and TRBJ2-5; D ambiguous. Trimming removed 2 bases from V and 5 bases from J, with 3 bases in between. CDR3 length equals 11 residues. Germline V CDR1 and CDR2: MNHNS, SASEGT. CDR3 DNA sequence: TGTGCCAGCAGTGAATCGGAGACCCAGTACTTC. Encoded protein: CASSESETQYF.

The chain carries TRBV28 and TRBJ2-7; possible D gene TRBD1, 5 bases. The CDR3 length is 14 residues. CDR1 is MDHEN and CDR2 is SYDVKM in the germline V gene. V lost 6 bases to trimming and J lost 1 base, with 13 bases between them. The chain's CDR3 is CASSPLRQSYEQYF. The CDR3 coding sequence is TGTGCCAGCAGCCCTCTTAGACAGTCCTACGAGCAGTACTTC.

The V gene is TRBV27, the J gene TRBJ2-7; D is undetermined. Trimming stripped 0 bases from V and 2 bases from J, with 11 bases between. CDR1 is MNHEY and CDR2 is SMNVEV in the germline V gene (reference sequence). The CDR3 totals 15 residues. CDR3 loop: CASSLSSAVAYEQYF. The CDR3 DNA follows: TGTGCCAGCAGTTTATCGAGCGCGGTGGCCTACGAGCAGTACTTC.

The J gene is TRBJ2-7, the V gene TRBV18; TRBD1 agrees at 7 bases. The trim removed 4 bases at V and 3 bases at J, leaving 3 bases unmatched. CDR1 and CDR2 (germline): KGHSH, LQKENI. This CDR3 is built from 13 residues. CDR3 nucleotides: TGTGCCAGCTCACAGAACAGGGGCTACGAGCAGTACTTC. Encoded protein: CASSQNRGYEQYF. The variable domain in full, with the rest retrieved from reference TRBV18 and TRBJ2-7, is NAGVMQNPRHLVRRRGQEARLRCSPMKGHSHVYWYRQLPEEGLKFMVYLQKENIIDESGMPKERFSAEFPKEGPSILRIQQVVRGDSAAYFCASSQNRGYEQYFGPGTRLTVT.

The rearrangement uses TRBV29-1 and TRBJ1-1; 7 positions agree with TRBD1. The ends lost 7 bases at V and 0 bases at J; junction bases unmatched: 14. The CDR3 is 16 residues long. Germline lookup yields CDR1 SQVTM and CDR2 ANQGSEA. The CDR3 loop reads CSAGGRGAFMNTEAFF. CDR3 nucleotide sequence: TGCAGCGCTGGGGGCAGGGGGGCCTTTATGAACACTGAAGCTTTCTTT.

DNA for the CDR3: TGTGCCAGCAGCGCCCCGGGACTAGCGGGGAGCGAGCAGTACTTC. Its protein product is CASSAPGLAGSEQYF. The rearrangement uses TRBV2 and TRBJ2-7; 13 bases fit TRBD2. The CDR3 consists of 15 residues. CDR1 SNHLY and CDR2 FYNNEI come from the germline V gene. With 6 bases clipped from V and 6 bases from J, the junction kept 8 bases outside the gene matches.

The J gene is TRBJ2-5, the V gene TRBV7-8; 9 bases fit TRBD1. The CDR3 consists of 15 residues. Germline V lookup: CDR1 SGHVS, CDR2 FQNEAQ. V shed 1 base, J shed 6 bases, and the junction held 6 bases outside the gene matches. CDR3: CASSLVATGGKTQYF. The CDR3 coding sequence is TGTGCCAGCAGCTTAGTTGCGACAGGGGGTAAGACCCAGTACTTC.

This clone was observed once. The J gene is TRBJ1-2, the V gene TRBV6-1, with TRBD1 matching 10 bases. V lost 5 bases and J lost 6; bases outside the gene matches: 9. Germline V gives CDR1 MNHNS, CDR2 SASEGT. The CDR3 has 15 amino acids. The CDR3 spells CASSTRQGARDGYTF. Here the CDR3 DNA reads TGTGCCAGCAGTACCCGACAGGGGGCGCGCGATGGCTACACCTTC.

The chain uses TRBV21-1 and TRBJ2-5; the table's D call TRBD1 went unverified against the DNA. TRBV21-1 is noted as a pseudogene. CDR3 size: 16 residues. CDR3 nucleotide sequence: TGTGCCAGCAGCAAATCCAGGGGGCGCCCCCAAGAGACCCAGTACTTC. Residues: CASSKSRGRPQETQYF.

The rearrangement uses TRBV5-6 and TRBJ2-1, with 14 bases lining up with TRBD2. CDR1 and CDR2 from the germline V gene are SGHDT and YYEEEE. The V and J ends lost 4 bases and 6 bases, in that order; junction bases with no gene match: 6. This CDR3 is 16 amino acids long. This CDR3 is CASSTPGLAGANEQFF. Here the CDR3 DNA reads TGTGCCAGCAGCACCCCGGGACTAGCGGGAGCCAATGAGCAGTTCTTC.